These 8 T cell receptor beta chains were all obtained from the same sample, sequenced in a study of identifying expanded T cells in peripheral blood. Only in-frame clones appear in the TCRdb table, and some are missing; sequencing was by immunoSEQ multiplex PCR. The data show about 52,000 clones, approximately 80% seen once. The source material was blood. The receptors derive from a person aged 18 to 75 in good health.

This clone showed up just a few times. This sequence joins TRBV20-1 and TRBJ2-7; D not resolved. CDR1 DFQATT and CDR2 SNEGSKA come from the germline V gene (reference sequence). The CDR3 is 11 amino acids. V was pared by 6 bases and J by 4 bases, with 10 bases between. CDR3 residues: CSAVLKYEQYF. The CDR3 DNA follows: TGCAGTGCCGTCCTAAAATACGAGCAGTACTTC.

V usage is TRBV30 and J usage is TRBJ1-2, with D tentatively TRBD1 (5 bases). Trimming removed 1 base at V and 2 bases at J, with 14 bases between. The germline gives CDR1 GTSNPN, CDR2 SVGIG (reference sequence). The CDR3 spans 15 residues. In nucleotides, the CDR3 is TGTGCCTGGAGTGGAGGGGCAGGGCCCAACTATGGCTACACCTTC. Translated: CAWSGGAGPNYGYTF.

J is TRBJ2-3 and V is TRBV29-1, with D possibly called TRBD1 or TRBD2 (6 bases each). The CDR3 runs 14 residues. Trimming stripped 6 bases from V and 0 bases from J, with 13 bases between. Germline V lookup: CDR1 SQVTM, CDR2 ANQGSEA. The CDR3 spells CSVSAGHSTDTQYF. The CDR3 region has the DNA TGCAGCGTGTCGGCGGGACATAGCACAGATACGCAGTATTTT.

This rearrangement joins TRBV6-6 to TRBJ1-1; 7 positions match TRBD1. CDR3 length equals 15 residues. CDR1 MNHNY and CDR2 SVGAGI come from the germline V gene (reference sequence). CDR3 loop: CVTRQGRVSITEAFF. CDR3 nucleotides: TGTGTTACACGACAGGGAAGGGTCTCGATCACTGAAGCTTTCTTT.

The CDR3 nucleotides read TGCGCCAGCAGCTTAGGGGGAGACTATGGCTACACCTTC. Amino acids: CASSLGGDYGYTF. The chain carries TRBV5-1 and TRBJ1-2; the D gene is possibly TRBD1 (6 bases). Per the germline V gene, CDR1 is SGHRS and CDR2 is YFSETQ. V lost 2 bases and J 3 bases, leaving 8 bases between the germline ends. CDR3 length equals 13 residues.

The V call is TRBV10-2, the J call TRBJ2-1, with D possibly matching TRBD1 (5 bases). This CDR3 has 11 amino acids. Trimming stripped 10 bases from V and 6 bases from J, with 10 bases between. Germline V gives CDR1 WSHSY, CDR2 SAAADI. CDR3 sequence (DNA): TGCGCCACCTCCCAGGGCAATGAGCAGTTCTTC. This translates into CATSQGNEQFF.

The chain is built from TRBV29-1 and TRBJ2-6; D call uncertain. CDR1 is SQVTM, CDR2 ANQGSEA, per germline. CDR3 length equals 11 residues. Trimming stripped 2 bases from V and 6 bases from J, with 2 bases between. The CDR3 sequence is CSVESANVLTF. For the CDR3, the DNA is TGCAGCGTTGAATCGGCCAACGTCCTGACTTTC.

V gene TRBV28 combines with J gene TRBJ2-7, with a possible D match to TRBD1 (6 bases). Germline CDR1 MDHEN, CDR2 SYDVKM. Trimming left V 5 bases short and J 5 bases short, with 13 bases between. The CDR3 contains 13 residues. The chain's CDR3 is CASSPTGSHEQYF. CDR3 bases: TGTGCCAGCAGTCCTACAGGGTCCCACGAGCAGTACTTC.